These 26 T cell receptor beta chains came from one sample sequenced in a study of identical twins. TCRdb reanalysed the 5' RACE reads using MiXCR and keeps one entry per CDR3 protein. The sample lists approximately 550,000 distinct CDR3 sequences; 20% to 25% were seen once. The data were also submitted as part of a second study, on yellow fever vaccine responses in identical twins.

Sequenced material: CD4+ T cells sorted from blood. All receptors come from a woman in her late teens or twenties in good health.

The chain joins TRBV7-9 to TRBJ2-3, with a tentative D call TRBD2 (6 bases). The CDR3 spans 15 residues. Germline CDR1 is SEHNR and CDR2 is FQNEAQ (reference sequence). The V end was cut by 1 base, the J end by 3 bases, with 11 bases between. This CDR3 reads CASSLDIGGTDTQYF. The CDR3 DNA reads TGTGCCAGCAGCTTAGACATCGGGGGAACAGATACGCAGTATTTT.

The CDR3 DNA reads as TGCAGTGCTAGGACCCCCGGGACCGGTACAGATACGCAGTATTTT. Its protein is CSARTPGTGTDTQYF. The chain recombines TRBV20-1 with TRBJ2-3; D is tentatively TRBD1 or TRBD2 (5 bases each). The CDR3 runs to 15 residues. The germline CDR1 and CDR2 sequences are DFQATT and SNEGSKA (reference sequence). Trimming shortened V by 3 bases and J by 3 bases, and 16 bases separated the two germline ends.

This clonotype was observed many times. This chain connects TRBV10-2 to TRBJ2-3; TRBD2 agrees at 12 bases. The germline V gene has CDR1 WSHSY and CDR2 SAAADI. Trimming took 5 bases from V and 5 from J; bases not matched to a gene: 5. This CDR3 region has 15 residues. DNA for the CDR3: TGCGCCAGCAGTCTAGCGGGGGGGCCTGGAGATACGCAGTATTTT. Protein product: CASSLAGGPGDTQYF.

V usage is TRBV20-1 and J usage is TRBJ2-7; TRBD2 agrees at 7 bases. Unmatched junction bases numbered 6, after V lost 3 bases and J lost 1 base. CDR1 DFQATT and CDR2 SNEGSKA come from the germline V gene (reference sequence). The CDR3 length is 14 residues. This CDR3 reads CSARIASGSYEQYF. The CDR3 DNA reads TGCAGTGCTAGGATCGCTAGCGGTTCCTACGAGCAGTACTTC.

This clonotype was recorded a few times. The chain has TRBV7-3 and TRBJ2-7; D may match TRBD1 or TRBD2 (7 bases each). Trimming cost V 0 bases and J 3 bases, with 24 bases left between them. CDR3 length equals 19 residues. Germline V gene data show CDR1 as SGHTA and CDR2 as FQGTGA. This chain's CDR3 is CASSLTGRGTANSGYEQYF. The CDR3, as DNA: TGTGCCAGCAGCTTAACGGGGCGGGGGACAGCAAATTCAGGCTACGAGCAGTACTTC.

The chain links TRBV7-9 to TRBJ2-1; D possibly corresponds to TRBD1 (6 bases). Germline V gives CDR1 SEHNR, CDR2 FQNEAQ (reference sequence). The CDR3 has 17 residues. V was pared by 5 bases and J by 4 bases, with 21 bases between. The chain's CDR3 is CASSPAYAGELYNEQFF. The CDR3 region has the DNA TGTGCCAGCAGCCCCGCTTATGCAGGGGAGCTTTACAATGAGCAGTTCTTC.

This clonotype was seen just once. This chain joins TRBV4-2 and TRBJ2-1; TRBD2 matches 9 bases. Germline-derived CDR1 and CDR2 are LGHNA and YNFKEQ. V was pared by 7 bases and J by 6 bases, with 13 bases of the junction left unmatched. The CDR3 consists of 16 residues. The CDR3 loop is CASNPSRGGQFNEQFF. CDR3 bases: TGTGCCAGCAACCCCTCGCGGGGGGGTCAATTCAATGAGCAGTTCTTC.

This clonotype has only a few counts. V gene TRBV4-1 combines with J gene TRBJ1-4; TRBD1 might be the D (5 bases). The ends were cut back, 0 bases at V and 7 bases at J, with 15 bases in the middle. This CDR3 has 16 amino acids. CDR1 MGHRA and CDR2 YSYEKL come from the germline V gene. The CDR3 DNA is TGCGCCAGCAGCCAAGATTCGGCAGGGAAACTTGAAAAACTGTTTTTT. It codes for CASSQDSAGKLEKLFF.

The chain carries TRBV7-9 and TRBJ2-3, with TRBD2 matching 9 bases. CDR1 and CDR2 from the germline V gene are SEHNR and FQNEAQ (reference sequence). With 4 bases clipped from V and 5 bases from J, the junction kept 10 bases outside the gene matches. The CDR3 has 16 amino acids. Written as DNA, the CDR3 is TGTGCCAGCAGCTCATGGGGCGGGGGGGCCGAAGATACGCAGTATTTT. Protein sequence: CASSSWGGGAEDTQYF.

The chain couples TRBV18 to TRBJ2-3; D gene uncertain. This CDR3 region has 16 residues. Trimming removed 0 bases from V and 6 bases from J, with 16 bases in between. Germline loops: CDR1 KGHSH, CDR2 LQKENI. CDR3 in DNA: TGTGCCAGCTCACCACCGGTCTCCTCCCTCTCGGATACGCAGTATTTT. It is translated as CASSPPVSSLSDTQYF.

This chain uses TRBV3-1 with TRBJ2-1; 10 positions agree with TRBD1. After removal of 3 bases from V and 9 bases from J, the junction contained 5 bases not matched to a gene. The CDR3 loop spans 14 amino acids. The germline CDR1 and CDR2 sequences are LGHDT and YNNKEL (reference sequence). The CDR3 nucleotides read TGTGCCAGCAGCCACCCGGGACAGGGGTCTGAGCAGTTCTTC. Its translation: CASSHPGQGSEQFF.

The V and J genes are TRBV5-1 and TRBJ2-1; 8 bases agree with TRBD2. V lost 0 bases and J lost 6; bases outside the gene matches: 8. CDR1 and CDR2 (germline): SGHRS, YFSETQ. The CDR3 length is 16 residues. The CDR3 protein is CASSLDGTSGINEQFF. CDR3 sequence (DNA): TGCGCCAGCAGCTTGGATGGGACTAGTGGAATCAATGAGCAGTTCTTC.

The CDR3 DNA reads TGTGCCAGCAGCTCCAACAGGGGAAACTGGGAGCTGTTTTTT. It is translated as CASSSNRGNWELFF. This chain connects TRBV7-8 to TRBJ2-2; 7 positions agree with TRBD1. The CDR3 runs 14 residues. Trimming cost V 4 bases and J 9 bases; bases outside gene matches: 8. The germline V gene encodes CDR1 SGHVS and CDR2 FQNEAQ.

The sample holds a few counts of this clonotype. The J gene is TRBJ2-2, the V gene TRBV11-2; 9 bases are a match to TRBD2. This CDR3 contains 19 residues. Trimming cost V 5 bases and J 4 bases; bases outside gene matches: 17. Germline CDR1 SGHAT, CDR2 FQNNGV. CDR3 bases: TGTGCCAGCAGCCCAACCTCTCCGTTCGGCGGGAGGGCCACCGGGGAGCTGTTTTTT. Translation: CASSPTSPFGGRATGELFF.

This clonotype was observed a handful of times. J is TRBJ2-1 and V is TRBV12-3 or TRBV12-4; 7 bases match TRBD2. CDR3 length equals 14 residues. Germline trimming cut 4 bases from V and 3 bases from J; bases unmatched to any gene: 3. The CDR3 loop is CASSWASGYNEQFF. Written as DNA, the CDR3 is TGTGCCAGCAGTTGGGCTAGCGGCTACAATGAGCAGTTCTTC.

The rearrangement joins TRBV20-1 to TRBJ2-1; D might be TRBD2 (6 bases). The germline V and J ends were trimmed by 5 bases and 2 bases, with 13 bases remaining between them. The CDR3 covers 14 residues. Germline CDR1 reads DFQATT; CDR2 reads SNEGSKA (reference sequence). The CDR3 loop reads CSAQSGRAYNEQFF. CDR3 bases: TGCAGTGCTCAGAGCGGGCGGGCCTACAATGAGCAGTTCTTC.

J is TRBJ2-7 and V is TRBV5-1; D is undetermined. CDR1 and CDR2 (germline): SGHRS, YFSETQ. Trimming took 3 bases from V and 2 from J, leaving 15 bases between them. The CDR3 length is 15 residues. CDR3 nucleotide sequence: TGCGCCAGCAGCTCCCAAGTGGGTCCAACCTACGAGCAGTACTTC. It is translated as CASSSQVGPTYEQYF. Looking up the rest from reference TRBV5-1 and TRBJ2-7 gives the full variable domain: KAGVTQTPRYLIKTRGQQVTLSCSPISGHRSVSWYQQTPGQGLQFLFEYFSETQRNKGNFPGRFSGRQFSNSRSEMNVSTLELGDSALYLCASSSQVGPTYEQYFGPGTRLTVT.

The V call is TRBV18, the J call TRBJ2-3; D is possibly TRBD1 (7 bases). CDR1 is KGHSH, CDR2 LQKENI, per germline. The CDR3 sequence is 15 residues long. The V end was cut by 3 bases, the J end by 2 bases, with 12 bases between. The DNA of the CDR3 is TGTGCCAGCTCACCCCAGGGGGGTTTCACAGATACGCAGTATTTT. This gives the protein CASSPQGGFTDTQYF.

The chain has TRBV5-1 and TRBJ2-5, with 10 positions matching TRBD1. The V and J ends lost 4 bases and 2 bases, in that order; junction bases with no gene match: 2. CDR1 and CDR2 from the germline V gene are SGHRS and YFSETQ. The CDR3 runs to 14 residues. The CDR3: CASSVGQGQETQYF. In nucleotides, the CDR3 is TGCGCCAGCAGCGTGGGACAGGGGCAAGAGACCCAGTACTTC.

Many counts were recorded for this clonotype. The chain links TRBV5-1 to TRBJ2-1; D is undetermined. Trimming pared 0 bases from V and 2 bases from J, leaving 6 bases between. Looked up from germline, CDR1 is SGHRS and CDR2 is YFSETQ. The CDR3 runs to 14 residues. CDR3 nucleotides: TGCGCCAGCAGCTTGGGGTCCGCCTACAATGAGCAGTTCTTC. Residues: CASSLGSAYNEQFF.

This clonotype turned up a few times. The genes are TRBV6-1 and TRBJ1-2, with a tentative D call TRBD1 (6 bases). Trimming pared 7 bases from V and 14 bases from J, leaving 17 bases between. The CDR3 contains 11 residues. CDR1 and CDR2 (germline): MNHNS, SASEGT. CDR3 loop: CASIQTGRLTF. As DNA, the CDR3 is TGTGCCAGCATCCAGACAGGACGGTTGACCTTC.

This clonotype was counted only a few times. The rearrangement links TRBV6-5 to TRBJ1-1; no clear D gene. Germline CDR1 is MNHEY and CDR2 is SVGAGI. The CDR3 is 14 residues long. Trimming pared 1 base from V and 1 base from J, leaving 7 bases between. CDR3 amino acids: CASSYLGKNTEAFF. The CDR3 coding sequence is TGTGCCAGCAGTTACTTGGGGAAGAACACTGAAGCTTTCTTT.

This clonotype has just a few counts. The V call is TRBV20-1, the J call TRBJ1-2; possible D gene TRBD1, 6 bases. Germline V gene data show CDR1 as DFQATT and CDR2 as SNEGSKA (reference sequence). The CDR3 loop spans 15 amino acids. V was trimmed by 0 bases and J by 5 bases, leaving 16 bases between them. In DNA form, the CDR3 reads TGCAGTGCTAGAGATTTGAACAGGGTTCGATATGGCTACACCTTC. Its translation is CSARDLNRVRYGYTF.

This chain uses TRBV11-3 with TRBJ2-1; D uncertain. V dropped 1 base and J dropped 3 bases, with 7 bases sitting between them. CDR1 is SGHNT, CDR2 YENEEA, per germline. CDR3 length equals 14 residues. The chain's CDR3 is CASSLARGYNEQFF. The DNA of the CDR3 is TGTGCCAGCAGCTTAGCCCGTGGCTACAATGAGCAGTTCTTC.

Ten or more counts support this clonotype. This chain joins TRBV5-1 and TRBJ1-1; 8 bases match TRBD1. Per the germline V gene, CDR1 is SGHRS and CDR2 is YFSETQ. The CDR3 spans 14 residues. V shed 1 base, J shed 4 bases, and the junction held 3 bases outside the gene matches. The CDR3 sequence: CASSLQTGGTEAFF. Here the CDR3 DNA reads TGCGCCAGCAGCTTGCAAACAGGGGGCACTGAAGCTTTCTTT.

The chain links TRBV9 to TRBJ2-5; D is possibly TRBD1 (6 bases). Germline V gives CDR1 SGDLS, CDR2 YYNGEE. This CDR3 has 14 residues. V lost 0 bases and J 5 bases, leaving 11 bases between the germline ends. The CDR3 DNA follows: TGTGCCAGCAGCGTAGGAACAGGGTTGGAGACCCAGTACTTC. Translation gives CASSVGTGLETQYF.